This passage covers 23 T cell receptor beta chains from one sample sequenced in a study of T cell responses to AZD1222 COVID-19 vaccine. TCRdb keeps only in-frame clones here, not all; method: immunoSEQ multiplex PCR. The sample has tens of thousands of clones, roughly 86% seen once; the top ten hold about 5.8%. The sequenced sample was peripheral blood, obtained on day 0 of AZD1222 vaccination. The source is an adult in good health.

The chain carries TRBV27 and TRBJ1-4; D is uncertain. V lost 0 bases, J lost 0 bases, and 5 bases lay in between. The CDR3 is 15 amino acids. Germline loops: CDR1 MNHEY, CDR2 SMNVEV (reference sequence). CDR3 region: CASSLSRATNEKLFF. The CDR3 region has the DNA TGTGCCAGCAGTTTATCACGTGCAACTAATGAAAAACTGTTTTTT.

This chain links TRBV20-1 with TRBJ2-3; possibly TRBD2 for D (7 bases). The germline V and J ends were trimmed by 3 bases and 0 bases, with 13 bases remaining between them. The CDR3 sequence is 15 residues long. Germline CDR1 is DFQATT and CDR2 is SNEGSKA (reference sequence). DNA for the CDR3: TGCAGTGCTAGTGTCTGGGGGGGCAGCACAGATACGCAGTATTTT. The encoded protein is CSASVWGGSTDTQYF.

The V and J genes are TRBV12-3 or TRBV12-4 and TRBJ2-3; the D is unclear. The length of the CDR3 is 11 residues. V was shortened by 8 bases and J by 6 bases, with 9 bases between the two germline ends. The DNA of the CDR3 is TGTGCCAGCGCCGCGTGGGATACGCAGTATTTT. It encodes CASAAWDTQYF.

V usage is TRBV7-9 and J usage is TRBJ1-2; 8 nucleotides line up with TRBD1. Germline lookup yields CDR1 SEHNR and CDR2 FQNEAQ (reference sequence). V shed 8 bases and J 4 bases; nucleotides not matched to a gene: 3. The CDR3 consists of 12 residues. The CDR3 reads CASGTGLYGYTF. CDR3 nucleotides: TGTGCCAGCGGGACAGGTCTCTATGGCTACACCTTC.

The V call is TRBV7-9, the J call TRBJ1-1, with D maybe TRBD1 (6 bases). The CDR3 is made up of 13 amino acids. Trimming pared 6 bases from V and 9 bases from J, leaving 17 bases between. The germline V gene has CDR1 SEHNR and CDR2 FQNEAQ (reference sequence). CDR3 region: CASSLRDMTKAFF. DNA for the CDR3: TGTGCCAGCAGTCTCCGGGACATGACAAAAGCTTTCTTT.

This chain joins TRBV6-2 or TRBV6-3 and TRBJ2-7; no definite D call. The CDR3 has 13 amino acids. CDR1 and CDR2 (germline): MNHEY, SVGEGT. Trimming cost V 6 bases and J 3 bases, with 12 bases left between them. CDR3 DNA: TGTGCCAGCAGCTCCCATAGCCGCTACGAGCAGTACTTC. Amino acids: CASSSHSRYEQYF.

The chain links TRBV27 to TRBJ2-1; TRBD2 matches at 7 bases. The CDR3 loop spans 15 amino acids. The junction had 9 bases not matched to a gene; V was cut back by 7 bases and J by 3 bases. CDR1 and CDR2 from the germline V gene are MNHEY and SMNVEV (reference sequence). The CDR3 loop is CASILRGGGYNEQFF. In nucleotides, the CDR3 is TGTGCCAGCATTCTCCGGGGCGGGGGCTACAATGAGCAGTTCTTC.

V gene TRBV5-1 combines with J gene TRBJ2-1, with 7 bases that match TRBD2. V shed 4 bases, J shed 0 bases, and the junction held 4 bases outside the gene matches. CDR1 is SGHRS, CDR2 YFSETQ, per germline. CDR3 length: 15 residues. The CDR3 DNA reads as TGCGCCAGCAGCCCCAGCGGGACCTCCTACAATGAGCAGTTCTTC. This encodes CASSPSGTSYNEQFF.

V and J are TRBV7-9 and TRBJ1-2; 7 positions match TRBD1. J lost 6 bases, V lost 1 base, and 11 bases had no gene match. The CDR3 totals 16 residues. CDR1 and CDR2 (germline): SEHNR, FQNEAQ (reference sequence). CDR3 nucleotides: TGTGCCAGCAGCTTAGGGGGGACAGTCCTACCAGATGGCTACACCTTC. It specifies CASSLGGTVLPDGYTF. The full variable domain, its missing parts supplied by reference TRBV7-9 and TRBJ1-2, is DTGVSQNPRHKITKRGQNVTFRCDPISEHNRLYWYRQTLGQGPEFLTYFQNEAQLEKSRLLSDRFSAERPKGSFSTLEIQRTEQGDSAMYLCASSLGGTVLPDGYTFGSGTRLTVV.

This sequence joins TRBV15 and TRBJ2-5, with a possible D match to TRBD2 (6 bases). The V end lost 8 bases, the J end lost 5 bases, and 15 bases lay between the germline ends. Germline V gene lookup returns CDR1 LNHNV and CDR2 YYDKDF (reference sequence). The CDR3 length is 13 residues. The CDR3 DNA sequence: TGTGCCACCGCTGCGGGGCCGAGGGAGACCCAGTACTTC. The encoded protein is CATAAGPRETQYF.

In DNA form, the CDR3 reads TGCGCCAGCAGCCAAGATACTAGCGGGATTCAAACAGATACGCAGTATTTT. Its protein product is CASSQDTSGIQTDTQYF. This chain joins TRBV4-3 and TRBJ2-3; 10 nucleotides agree with TRBD2. Germline V gene lookup returns CDR1 LGHNA and CDR2 YSLEER. This CDR3 has 17 residues. V was pared by 0 bases and J by 3 bases, with 6 bases of the junction left unmatched.

This chain joins TRBV15 and TRBJ1-5; D is uncertain. The germline V and J ends were trimmed by 1 base and 0 bases, with 7 bases remaining between them. The length of the CDR3 is 15 residues. Germline V lookup: CDR1 LNHNV, CDR2 YYDKDF (reference sequence). CDR3 in amino acids: CATSRGVLSNQPQHF. The DNA for the CDR3 is TGTGCCACCAGCAGAGGAGTACTTAGCAATCAGCCCCAGCATTTT. Using reference TRBV15 and TRBJ1-5 for the parts outside the CDR3, the full variable domain is DAMVIQNPRYQVTQFGKPVTLSCSQTLNHNVMYWYQQKSSQAPKLLFHYYDKDFNNEADTPDNFQSRRPNTSFCFLDIRSPGLGDTAMYLCATSRGVLSNQPQHFGDGTRLSIL.

This clone was observed once. This chain uses TRBV6-5 with TRBJ1-6; no reliable D call. Trimming cost V 2 bases and J 4 bases, with 6 bases left between them. The CDR3 covers 14 residues. Germline V gene lookup returns CDR1 MNHEY and CDR2 SVGAGI. This chain's CDR3 is CASSYAGYNSPLHF. CDR3 bases: TGTGCCAGCAGTTACGCGGGGTATAATTCACCCCTCCACTTT.

V is TRBV6-6 and J is TRBJ1-5; maybe TRBD1 (5 bases). The CDR3 loop spans 12 amino acids. The V gene lost 6 bases and the J gene lost 10 bases, with 13 bases spanning the gap. From germline, CDR1 is MNHNY and CDR2 SVGAGI (reference sequence). CDR3 in amino acids: CASRTVNQPQHF. CDR3 nucleotide sequence: TGTGCCAGCAGGACAGTTAACCAACCCCAGCATTTT.

The V call is TRBV2, the J call TRBJ2-7; no firm D call. Trimming removed 3 bases from V and 5 bases from J, with 14 bases in between. Germline lookup yields CDR1 SNHLY and CDR2 FYNNEI. The CDR3 consists of 14 residues. CDR3 protein: CASSDWQIPDEQYF. The CDR3 DNA is TGTGCCAGCAGTGACTGGCAGATCCCCGACGAGCAGTACTTC.

The chain combines TRBV27 with TRBJ2-3, with D maybe TRBD2 (6 bases). The CDR3 runs 12 residues. Germline V gene sequence: CDR1 MNHEY, CDR2 SMNVEV (reference sequence). V was trimmed by 3 bases and J by 12 bases, leaving 13 bases between them. CDR3 residues: CASSFRGIYQYF. CDR3 nucleotides: TGTGCCAGCAGTTTTCGGGGGATCTATCAGTATTTT.

Note on this clone: Distinct nucleotide sequences in the sample also encode this CDR3. This chain joins TRBV13 and TRBJ2-2; weak D call: TRBD2 (7 bases). V was trimmed by 2 bases and J by 2 bases, leaving 12 bases between them. CDR1 is PRHDT and CDR2 is FYEKMQ in the germline V gene (reference sequence). This CDR3 is 16 amino acids long. Written as DNA, the CDR3 is TGTGCCAGCAGCTTAAGGGGGGGCCGCAACACCGGGGAGCTGTTTTTT. Protein sequence: CASSLRGGRNTGELFF.

The rearrangement joins TRBV5-1 to TRBJ2-1; 10 nucleotides match TRBD1. The CDR3 runs 16 residues. The V gene's germline CDR1 is SGHRS and CDR2 YFSETQ. V shed 0 bases, J shed 8 bases, and the junction held 8 bases outside the gene matches. CDR3 nucleotide sequence: TGCGCCAGCAGCTTGGGAGGGACAGGGGTAACCCATGAGCAGTTCTTC. Encoded protein: CASSLGGTGVTHEQFF.

The V call is TRBV6-1, the J call TRBJ2-5, with a tentative D call TRBD1 (5 bases). This CDR3 region has 15 residues. CDR1 is MNHNS, CDR2 SASEGT, per germline. The V end lost 1 base, the J end lost 1 base, and 10 bases lay between the germline ends. CDR3 nucleotide sequence: TGTGCCAGCAGTGAAGAGGGGCGGATCCAAGAGACCCAGTACTTC. Encoded protein: CASSEEGRIQETQYF.

J is TRBJ2-3 and V is TRBV28; TRBD2 matches at 7 bases. The CDR3 totals 15 residues. Germline assignment: CDR1 MDHEN and CDR2 SYDVKM. Trimming cost V 2 bases and J 2 bases; bases outside gene matches: 4. The CDR3 nucleotides read TGTGCCAGCAGTTTAGGTAGCGGGTACACAGATACGCAGTATTTT. It yields the protein CASSLGSGYTDTQYF.

The sample holds one count of this clone. The V and J genes are TRBV24-1 and TRBJ2-1, with 10 bases that match TRBD1. The ends lost 4 bases at V and 10 bases at J; junction bases unmatched: 9. The CDR3 runs 15 residues. CDR1 and CDR2 from the germline V gene are KGHDR and SFDVKD. CDR3 loop: CATSDRRRTGGEQFF. DNA for the CDR3: TGTGCCACCAGTGACCGGAGACGGACAGGGGGAGAGCAGTTCTTC.

This clone was observed once. The chain joins TRBV5-8 to TRBJ1-1; 7 bases align to TRBD1. The germline gives CDR1 SGHTS, CDR2 YDEGEE. V shed 4 bases and J 0 bases; nucleotides not matched to a gene: 6. CDR3 length: 15 residues. The CDR3 loop reads CASSPGQPLNTEAFF. In DNA, the CDR3 is TGTGCCAGCAGCCCGGGACAGCCGCTGAACACTGAAGCTTTCTTT.

The rearrangement joins TRBV19 to TRBJ1-3; 10 positions match TRBD1. The germline CDR1 and CDR2 sequences are LNHDA and SQIVND (reference sequence). The J segment lost 5 bases and the V segment lost 5 bases, leaving 3 bases of the junction unmatched. The CDR3 totals 14 residues. Written as DNA, the CDR3 is TGTGCCAGTAGTGGACAGGGGGGAAGAAACACCATATATTTT. Its translation: CASSGQGGRNTIYF.